The entry below describes one T cell receptor beta chain. Antigen specificity is unknown. These data come from a study of blood T cells in healthy people across ages. Whole-study results and caveats: Naive T cell percentage by flow cytometry tracked strongly with beta diversity. Lack of knowledge of donor CMV status possibly confounded expanded clonotype changes.

PCR was performed a second time for about 7 to 12 cycles using a sample-barcoded 5' primer and a J-beta primer mix. A single record per CDR3 protein comes from TCRdb applying MiXCR to the 5' RACE reads. The repertoire has 700,000 to 850,000 distinct CDR3 sequences, 53% of them found once; the top ten carry approximately 40%. CDR1 is MNHEY and CDR2 is SVGAGI in the germline V gene. Trimming removed 4 bases at V and 5 bases at J, with 18 bases between. The CDR3 covers 16 residues. The rearrangement links TRBV6-5 to TRBJ2-1, with D possibly being TRBD1 (5 bases). This TCR was sampled from a man aged 80 or over in good health. The specimen was blood. CDR3 region: CASSSLGDRFHNEQFF. The CDR3 DNA sequence: TGTGCCAGCAGTTCTCTAGGGGATCGGTTCCACAATGAGCAGTTCTTC.